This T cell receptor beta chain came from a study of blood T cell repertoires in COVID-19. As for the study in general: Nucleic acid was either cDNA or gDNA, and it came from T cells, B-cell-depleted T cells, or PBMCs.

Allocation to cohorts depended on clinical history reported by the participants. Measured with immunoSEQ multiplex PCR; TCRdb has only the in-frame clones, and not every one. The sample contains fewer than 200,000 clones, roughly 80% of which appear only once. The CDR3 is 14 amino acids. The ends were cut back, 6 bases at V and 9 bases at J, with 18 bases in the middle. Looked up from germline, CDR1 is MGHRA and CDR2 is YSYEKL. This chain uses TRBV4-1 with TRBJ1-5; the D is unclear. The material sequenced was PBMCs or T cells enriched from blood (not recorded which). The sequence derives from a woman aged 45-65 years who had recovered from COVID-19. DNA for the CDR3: TGCGCCAGCAGACATACAGAACCCCTGGGGCCCCAGCATTTT. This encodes CASRHTEPLGPQHF.